This entry lists 9 T cell receptor beta chains sequenced from one sample in a study of cytomegalovirus exposure and HLA in healthy donors. Sequenced by immunoSEQ multiplex PCR; TCRdb stores in-frame clones only, minus some. This table holds 100,000 to 150,000 clones, over 90% found once. Input material: PBMCs. The receptors come from a woman younger than 35 in good health and CMV-seronegative.

This clone was counted once. J is TRBJ2-7 and V is TRBV19, with D unclear. This CDR3 has 12 residues. The V end lost 6 bases, the J end lost 2 bases, and 8 bases lay between the germline ends. Germline loops: CDR1 LNHDA, CDR2 SQIVND (reference sequence). CDR3 region: CASSSQTYEQYF. The CDR3 region has the DNA TGTGCCAGTAGCTCCCAGACCTACGAGCAGTACTTC.

J is TRBJ1-1 and V is TRBV12-5; the match to TRBD1 covers 8 bases. CDR1 is LGHNT, CDR2 FRNRAP, per germline. The CDR3 loop spans 13 amino acids. Losses at the gene ends were 6 bases for V and 5 bases for J; bases not matched to a gene: 5. The CDR3 protein is CASGLTGDTEAFF. The CDR3 DNA reads TGTGCTAGTGGCCTGACAGGGGATACTGAAGCTTTCTTT.

J is TRBJ2-3 and V is TRBV15; TRBD2 matches at 10 bases. Germline CDR1 reads LNHNV; CDR2 reads YYDKDF (reference sequence). CDR3 length equals 13 residues. The J segment lost 3 bases and the V segment lost 6 bases, leaving 0 bases of the junction unmatched. CDR3 loop: CATRTSGTDTQYF. The CDR3 bases are TGTGCCACCAGGACTAGCGGGACAGATACGCAGTATTTT.

The V and J genes are TRBV4-2 and TRBJ2-5; TRBD2 matches at 10 bases. The CDR3 is made up of 15 amino acids. Germline assignment: CDR1 LGHNA and CDR2 YNFKEQ. J was trimmed by 5 bases and V by 3 bases; bases with no gene match: 6. The CDR3 coding sequence is TGTGCCAGCAGCCATATAATGACTAGCGGGGAGACCCAGTACTTC. It specifies CASSHIMTSGETQYF.

The rearrangement joins TRBV28 to TRBJ2-7, with TRBD1 matching over 7 bases. Germline V gene lookup returns CDR1 MDHEN and CDR2 SYDVKM. The CDR3 is 14 amino acids. Germline trimming cut 6 bases from V and 7 bases from J; bases unmatched to any gene: 12. CDR3 bases: TGTGCCAGCAGGGGAGACAGGGTAGGGGAGGAGCAGTACTTC. This encodes CASRGDRVGEEQYF. The full variable domain, completed using reference TRBV28 and TRBJ2-7, is DVKVTQSSRYLVKRTGEKVFLECVQDMDHENMFWYRQDPGLGLRLIYFSYDVKMKEKGDIPEGYSVSREKKERFSLILESASTNQTSMYLCASRGDRVGEEQYFGPGTRLTVT.

The V and J genes are TRBV15 and TRBJ2-5, with TRBD1 as a possible D gene (5 bases). Trimming pared 3 bases from V and 8 bases from J, leaving 10 bases between. CDR1 and CDR2 (germline): LNHNV, YYDKDF (reference sequence). CDR3 length: 12 amino acids. The CDR3 nucleotides read TGTGCCACCAGCAGCCTAACAGGCACCCAGTACTTC. It specifies CATSSLTGTQYF. The full variable domain, with the rest looked up from reference TRBV15 and TRBJ2-5, is DAMVIQNPRYQVTQFGKPVTLSCSQTLNHNVMYWYQQKSSQAPKLLFHYYDKDFNNEADTPDNFQSRRPNTSFCFLDIRSPGLGDTAMYLCATSSLTGTQYFGPGTRLLVL.

V and J are TRBV30 and TRBJ1-5, with a weak D call TRBD1 (5 bases). Germline V CDR1 and CDR2: GTSNPN, SVGIG (reference sequence). V lost 3 bases and J 6 bases, leaving 18 bases between the germline ends. This CDR3 has 15 amino acids. The CDR3 protein is CAWSRAGPRTQPQHF. CDR3 coding DNA: TGTGCCTGGAGCAGGGCAGGACCTAGAACTCAGCCCCAGCATTTT.

The J gene is TRBJ2-7, the V gene TRBV15; TRBD2 matches at 8 bases. Germline CDR1 is LNHNV and CDR2 is YYDKDF (reference sequence). With V trimmed by 0 bases and J by 2 bases, 6 bases remained unmatched. The CDR3 runs to 16 residues. CDR3 sequence: CATSRDPAGGTYEQYF. The DNA for the CDR3 is TGTGCCACCAGCAGAGACCCTGCGGGAGGAACCTACGAGCAGTACTTC.

The chain employs TRBV25-1 and TRBJ1-6; D may be TRBD1 (5 bases). The CDR3 contains 14 residues. CDR1 and CDR2 (germline): MGHDK, SYGVNS. V was clipped by 8 bases and J by 3 bases, with 11 bases between them. The CDR3 DNA follows: TGTGCCAGCGAACCCGGGGGCTATAATTCACCCCTCCACTTT. Residues: CASEPGGYNSPLHF.